This T cell receptor (beta chain) is from a study of blood T cell repertoires in COVID-19. Study processing details: Estimation of nucleated cell counts was performed using reference gene primer amplification. Measured with immunoSEQ multiplex PCR; TCRdb has only the in-frame clones, and not every one. V, J and clone size are those of that table, while D and trimming were read from the DNA. The repertoire holds about 88,000 clones, with about nine tenths as singletons. CDR3 size: 16 residues. The J segment lost 4 bases and the V segment lost 9 bases, leaving 9 bases of the junction unmatched. Germline CDR1 MDHEN, CDR2 SYDVKM.

The sequence derives from a male donor with acute or convalescent COVID-19. The chain recombines TRBV28 with TRBJ2-3; the match to TRBD2 covers 14 bases. The source material was peripheral blood. Here the CDR3 reads CASTPGLAGVADTQYF. In DNA, the CDR3 is TGTGCCAGTACCCCGGGACTAGCGGGGGTGGCAGATACGCAGTATTTT.